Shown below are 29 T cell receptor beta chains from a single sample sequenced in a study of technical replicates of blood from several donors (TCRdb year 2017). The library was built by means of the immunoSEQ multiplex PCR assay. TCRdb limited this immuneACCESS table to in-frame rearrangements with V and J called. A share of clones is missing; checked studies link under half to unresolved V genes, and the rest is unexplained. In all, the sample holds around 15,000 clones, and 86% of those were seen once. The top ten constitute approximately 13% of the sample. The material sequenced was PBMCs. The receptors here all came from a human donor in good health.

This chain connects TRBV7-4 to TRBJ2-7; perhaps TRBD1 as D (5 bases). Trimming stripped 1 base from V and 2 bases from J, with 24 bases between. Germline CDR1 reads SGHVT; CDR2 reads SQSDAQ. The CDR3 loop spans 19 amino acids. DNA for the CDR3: TGTGCCAGCAGCTTAGTAAACGGTCCAGAGGTAGGACAAGCCTACGAGCAGTACTTC. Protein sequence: CASSLVNGPEVGQAYEQYF.

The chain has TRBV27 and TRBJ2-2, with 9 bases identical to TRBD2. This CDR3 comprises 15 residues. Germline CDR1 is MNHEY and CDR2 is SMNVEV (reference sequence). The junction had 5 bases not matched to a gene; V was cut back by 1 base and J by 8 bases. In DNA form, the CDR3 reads TGTGCCAGCAGTTTATTAGCGGGAGTGGCGGGGGAGCTGTTTTTT. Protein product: CASSLLAGVAGELFF.

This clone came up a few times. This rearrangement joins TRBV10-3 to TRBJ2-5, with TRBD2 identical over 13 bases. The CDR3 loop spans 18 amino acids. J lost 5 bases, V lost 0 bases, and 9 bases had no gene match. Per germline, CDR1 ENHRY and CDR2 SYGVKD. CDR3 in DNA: TGTGCCATCAGTGAGTCGACTCTGACTAGCGGGAGGCGGGAGACCCAGTACTTC. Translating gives CAISESTLTSGRRETQYF.

CDR3 sequence (DNA): TGTGCCAGCAGTCAGGGTTACGGTGGCTACACCTTC. It specifies CASSQGYGGYTF. The gene calls are TRBV28 and TRBJ1-2, with a tentative D call TRBD1 (5 bases). V lost 5 bases to trimming and J lost 7 bases, with 11 bases between them. The CDR3 contains 12 residues. Germline loops: CDR1 MDHEN, CDR2 SYDVKM.

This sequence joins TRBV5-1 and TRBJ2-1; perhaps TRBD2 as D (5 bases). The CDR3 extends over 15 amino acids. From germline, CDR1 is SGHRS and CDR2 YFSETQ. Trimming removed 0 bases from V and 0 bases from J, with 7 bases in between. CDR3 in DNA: TGCGCCAGCAGCTTGGACGGGAACTCCTACAATGAGCAGTTCTTC. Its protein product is CASSLDGNSYNEQFF.

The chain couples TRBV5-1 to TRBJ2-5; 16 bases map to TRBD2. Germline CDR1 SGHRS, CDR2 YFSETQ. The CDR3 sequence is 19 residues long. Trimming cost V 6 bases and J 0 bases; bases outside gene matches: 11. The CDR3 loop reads CASTLGLAGGRKDQETQYF. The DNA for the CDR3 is TGCGCCAGCACCCTGGGACTAGCGGGAGGGAGGAAGGACCAAGAGACCCAGTACTTC.

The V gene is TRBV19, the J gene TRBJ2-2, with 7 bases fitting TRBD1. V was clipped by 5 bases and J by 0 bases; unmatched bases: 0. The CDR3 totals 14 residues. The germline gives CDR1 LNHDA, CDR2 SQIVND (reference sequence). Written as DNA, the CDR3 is TGTGCCAGTAGTGACAGGGCGAACACCGGGGAGCTGTTTTTT. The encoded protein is CASSDRANTGELFF.

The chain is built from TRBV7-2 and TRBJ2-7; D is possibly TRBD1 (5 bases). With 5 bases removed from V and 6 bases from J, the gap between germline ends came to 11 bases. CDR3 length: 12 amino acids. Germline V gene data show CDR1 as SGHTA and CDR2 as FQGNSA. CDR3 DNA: TGTGCCAGCAGCCCAGGGATCGGCGAGCAGTACTTC. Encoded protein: CASSPGIGEQYF.

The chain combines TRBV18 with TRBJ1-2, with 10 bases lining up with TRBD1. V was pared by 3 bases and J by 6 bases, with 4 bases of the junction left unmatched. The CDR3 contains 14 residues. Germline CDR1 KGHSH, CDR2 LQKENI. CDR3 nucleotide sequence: TGTGCCAGCTCACCCTCCGGGACAGGGGATGGCTACACCTTC. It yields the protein CASSPSGTGDGYTF.

The CDR3 DNA reads as TGTGCCAGCAGTTCACTAGCGGGAGGGTGGGATGAGCAGTTCTTC. It is translated as CASSSLAGGWDEQFF. The J gene is TRBJ2-1, the V gene TRBV6-5, with 13 bases matching TRBD2. The CDR3 is 15 amino acids. Germline CDR1 reads MNHEY; CDR2 reads SVGAGI. Trimming cost V 4 bases and J 8 bases; bases outside gene matches: 5.

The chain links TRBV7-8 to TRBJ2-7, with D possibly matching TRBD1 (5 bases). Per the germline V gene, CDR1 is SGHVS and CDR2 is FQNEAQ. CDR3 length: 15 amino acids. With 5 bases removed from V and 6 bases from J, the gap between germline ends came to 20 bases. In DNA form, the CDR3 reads TGTGCCAGCAGCCCCCGGACATCCGGGCTTGGCGAGCAGTACTTC. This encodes CASSPRTSGLGEQYF.

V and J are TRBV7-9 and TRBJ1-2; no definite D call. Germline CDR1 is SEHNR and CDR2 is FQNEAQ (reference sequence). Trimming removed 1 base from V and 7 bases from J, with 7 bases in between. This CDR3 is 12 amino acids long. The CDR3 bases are TGTGCCAGCAGCTTAGGAGGAGGTGGCTACACCTTC. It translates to CASSLGGGGYTF.

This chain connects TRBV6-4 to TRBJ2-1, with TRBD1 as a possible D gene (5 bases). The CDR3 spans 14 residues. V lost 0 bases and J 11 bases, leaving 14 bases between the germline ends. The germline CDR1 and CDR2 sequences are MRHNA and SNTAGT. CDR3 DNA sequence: TGTGCCAGCAGTGACTCGAGTAGGGGCCCCCAGCAGTTCTTC. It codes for CASSDSSRGPQQFF.

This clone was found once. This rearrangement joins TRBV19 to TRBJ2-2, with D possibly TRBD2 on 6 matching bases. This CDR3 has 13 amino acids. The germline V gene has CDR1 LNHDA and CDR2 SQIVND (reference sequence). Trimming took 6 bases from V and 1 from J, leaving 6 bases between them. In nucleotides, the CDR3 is TGTGCCAGTAGCGGGGGGAACACCGGGGAGCTGTTTTTT. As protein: CASSGGNTGELFF.

The CDR3 DNA reads as TGTGCCAGCAGCTTAGTCGAGGGTTTAGACCAGCCCCAGCATTTT. Translated, it gives CASSLVEGLDQPQHF. The chain is built from TRBV7-8 and TRBJ1-5, with D uncertain. Trimming left V 1 base short and J 7 bases short, with 14 bases between. CDR1 and CDR2 from the germline V gene are SGHVS and FQNEAQ. The CDR3 totals 15 residues.

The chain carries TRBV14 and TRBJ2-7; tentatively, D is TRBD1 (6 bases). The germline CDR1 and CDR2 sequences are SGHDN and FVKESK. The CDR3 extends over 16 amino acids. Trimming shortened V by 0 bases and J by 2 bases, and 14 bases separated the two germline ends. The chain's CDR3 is CASSQEMGTLTYEQYF. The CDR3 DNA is TGTGCCAGCAGCCAAGAGATGGGGACATTGACCTACGAGCAGTACTTC.

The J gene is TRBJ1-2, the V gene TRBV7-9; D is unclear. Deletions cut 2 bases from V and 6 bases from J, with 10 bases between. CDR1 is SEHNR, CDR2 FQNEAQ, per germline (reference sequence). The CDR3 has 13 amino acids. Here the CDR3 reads CASSLRVSNGYTF. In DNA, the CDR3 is TGTGCCAGCAGCTTACGGGTATCTAATGGCTACACCTTC.

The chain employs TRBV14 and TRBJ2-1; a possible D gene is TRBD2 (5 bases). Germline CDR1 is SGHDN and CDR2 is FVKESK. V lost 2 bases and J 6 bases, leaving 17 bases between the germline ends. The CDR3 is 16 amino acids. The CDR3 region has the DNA TGTGCCAGCAGCCAACAGACCTTGCGGGTCATCAATGAGCAGTTCTTC. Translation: CASSQQTLRVINEQFF.

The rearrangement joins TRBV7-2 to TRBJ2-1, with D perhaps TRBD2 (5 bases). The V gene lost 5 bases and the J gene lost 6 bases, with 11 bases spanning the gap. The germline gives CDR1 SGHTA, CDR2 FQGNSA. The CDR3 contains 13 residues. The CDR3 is CASSQVEGNEQFF. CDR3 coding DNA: TGTGCCAGCAGCCAGGTAGAGGGCAATGAGCAGTTCTTC.

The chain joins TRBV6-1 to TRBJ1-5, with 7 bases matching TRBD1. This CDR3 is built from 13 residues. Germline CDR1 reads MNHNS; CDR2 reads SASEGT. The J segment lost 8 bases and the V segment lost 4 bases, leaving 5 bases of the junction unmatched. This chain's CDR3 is CASSGQGREPQHF. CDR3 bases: TGTGCCAGCAGTGGACAGGGCAGGGAGCCCCAGCATTTT.

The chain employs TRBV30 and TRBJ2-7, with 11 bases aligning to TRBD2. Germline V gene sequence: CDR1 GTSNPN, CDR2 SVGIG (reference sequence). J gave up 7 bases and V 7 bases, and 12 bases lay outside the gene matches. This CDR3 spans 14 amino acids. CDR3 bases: TGTGCCTCCAAAGTAGCGGGAGGGCGACGAGAGCAGTACTTC. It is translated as CASKVAGGRREQYF.

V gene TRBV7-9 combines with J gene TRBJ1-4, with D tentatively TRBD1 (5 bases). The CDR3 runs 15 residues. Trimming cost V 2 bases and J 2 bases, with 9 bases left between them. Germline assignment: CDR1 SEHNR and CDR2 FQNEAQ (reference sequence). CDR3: CASSLLGVTNEKLFF. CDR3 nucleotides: TGTGCCAGCAGCTTATTAGGGGTCACTAATGAAAAACTGTTTTTT.

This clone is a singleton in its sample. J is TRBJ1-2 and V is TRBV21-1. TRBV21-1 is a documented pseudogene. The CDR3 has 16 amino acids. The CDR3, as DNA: TGTGCCAGCAGCTTTACACGGCCCTATCGGGACTATGGCTACACCTTC. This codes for CASSFTRPYRDYGYTF.

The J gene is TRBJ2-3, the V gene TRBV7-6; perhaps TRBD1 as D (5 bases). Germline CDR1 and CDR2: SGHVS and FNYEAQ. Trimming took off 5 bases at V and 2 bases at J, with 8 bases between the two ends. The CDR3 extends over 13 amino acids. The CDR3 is CASSRGPTDTQYF. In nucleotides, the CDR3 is TGTGCCAGCAGCAGGGGCCCCACAGATACGCAGTATTTT.

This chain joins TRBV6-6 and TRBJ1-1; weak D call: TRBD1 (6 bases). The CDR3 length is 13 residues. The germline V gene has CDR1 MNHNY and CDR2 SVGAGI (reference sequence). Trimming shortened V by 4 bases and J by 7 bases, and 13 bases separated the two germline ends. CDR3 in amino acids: CASSSPGAGEAFF. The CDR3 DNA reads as TGTGCCAGCAGTTCCCCAGGGGCTGGTGAAGCTTTCTTT.

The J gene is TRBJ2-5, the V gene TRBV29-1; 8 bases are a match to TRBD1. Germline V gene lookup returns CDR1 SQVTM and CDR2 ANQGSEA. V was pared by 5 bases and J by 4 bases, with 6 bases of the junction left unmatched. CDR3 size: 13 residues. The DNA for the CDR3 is TGCAGCGTTTCCGGGACAGGCGGAGAGACCCAGTACTTC. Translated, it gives CSVSGTGGETQYF.

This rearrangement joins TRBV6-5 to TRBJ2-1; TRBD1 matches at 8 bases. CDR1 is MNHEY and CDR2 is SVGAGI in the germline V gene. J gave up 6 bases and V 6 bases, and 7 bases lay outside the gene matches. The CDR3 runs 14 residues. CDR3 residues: CASRRTGSGNEQFF. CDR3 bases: TGTGCCAGCAGACGGACAGGGTCTGGCAATGAGCAGTTCTTC.

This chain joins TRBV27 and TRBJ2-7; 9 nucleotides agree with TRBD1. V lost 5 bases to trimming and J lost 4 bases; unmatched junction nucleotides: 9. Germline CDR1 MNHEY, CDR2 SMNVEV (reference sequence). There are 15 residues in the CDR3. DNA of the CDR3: TGTGCCAGCAGTATGCCCGGGACAGGGCTTTACGAGCAGTACTTC. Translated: CASSMPGTGLYEQYF.

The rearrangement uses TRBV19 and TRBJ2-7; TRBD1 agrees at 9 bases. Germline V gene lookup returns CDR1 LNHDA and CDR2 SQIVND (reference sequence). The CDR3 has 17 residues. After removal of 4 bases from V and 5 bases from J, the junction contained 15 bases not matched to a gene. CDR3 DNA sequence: TGTGCCAGTAGTACCAGAGGAACCGGGACAGGGACCCACGAGCAGTACTTC. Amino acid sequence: CASSTRGTGTGTHEQYF.